This TCR beta chain was documented in a study of metastatic and nonmetastatic thyroid tumors. The overall study: Repertoires were compared across blood and tumor or nodule tissue from malignant and benign thyroid patients.

Authors' methods: The study took CDR3 differences across clinicopathological groups and made a distant-metastasis classifier for papillary thyroid cancer from them. Via MiXCR, TCRdb re-called the PCR reads. TCRdb's processing, not the authors' own work, is the source of the V and J calls. The table includes about 39,000 clones, approximately 19% detected once. Study conclusions and caveats: Reported TCR beta diversity, measured in blood and tumor, was significantly higher for malignant thyroid tumors than for benign nodules.

A few counts support this clone. The antigen remains unidentified. A single base separates this from a much larger clone, so it may be a read error. Until they underwent thyroid surgery, no patient had received any treatment. Specimen: blood. This TCR was sampled from a female donor with papillary thyroid cancer or a benign thyroid nodule (not recorded which). Some clones in this sample may be carry-over from other donors' samples.

The CDR3 region is CANSQDHSGDNEQFF. The CDR3 DNA follows: TGTGCCAACAGCCAAGATCATAGCGGGGACAATGAGCAGTTCTTC. V usage is TRBV3-1 and J usage is TRBJ2-1; 8 positions match TRBD2. Germline CDR1 is LGHDT and CDR2 is YNNKEL (reference sequence). The CDR3 spans 15 residues.